These 19 T cell receptor beta chains came from one sample sequenced in a study of blood T cell repertoires in COVID-19. Clones were read by immunoSEQ multiplex PCR, and TCRdb kept only the in-frame ones, dropping some. Found here are 200,000 to 250,000 clones, about 86% of them singletons; the top ten hold 2.9%. Sequencing was done on a sample of peripheral blood. All receptors come from a man aged 45-65 years with active or convalescent COVID-19.

With respect to this clone: The junction differs from germline at one of its ends, possibly a read error. This rearrangement joins TRBV7-7 to TRBJ2-3; 7 bases match TRBD1. This CDR3 contains 15 residues. Germline V gene lookup returns CDR1 SSHAT and CDR2 FNYEAQ (reference sequence). The CDR3 region is CASSPTGSFTDTQYF. CDR3 in DNA: TGTGCTAGCAGCCCGACAGGGTCTTTCACAGATACGCAGTATTTT.

The V gene is TRBV2, the J gene TRBJ2-1; D is perhaps TRBD1 (6 bases). V was shortened by 8 bases and J by 11 bases, with 10 bases between the two germline ends. The CDR3 spans 10 residues. The V gene's germline CDR1 is SNHLY and CDR2 FYNNEI. The CDR3 sequence: CASQTGKQFF. CDR3 nucleotides: TGTGCCAGCCAAACAGGGAAGCAGTTCTTC. The entire variable domain, with the rest obtained from reference TRBV2 and TRBJ2-1, is as follows: EPEVTQTPSHQVTQMGQEVILRCVPISNHLYFYWYRQILGQKVEFLVSFYNNEISEKSEIFDDQFSVERPDGSNFTLKIRSTKLEDSAMYFCASQTGKQFFGPGTRLTVL.

The chain has TRBV21-1 and TRBJ1-2; the table's D call of TRBD1 was not tested on the DNA. TRBV21-1 represents a pseudogene. The CDR3 is 18 residues long. CDR3 protein: CASSSLTSTGQPGNGYTF. CDR3 nucleotide sequence: TGTGCCAGCAGCTCCCTAACGAGCACAGGACAGCCTGGGAATGGCTACACCTTC.

This clone was seen once. CDR3 in DNA: TGTGCCACTGAAACGGGACTAGCGTCACACAATGAGCAGTTCTTC. Its translation is CATETGLASHNEQFF. The gene calls are TRBV24-1 and TRBJ2-1; 10 bases match TRBD2. CDR3 length: 15 amino acids. Germline-derived CDR1 and CDR2 are KGHDR and SFDVKD. After removal of 10 bases from V and 5 bases from J, the junction contained 10 bases not matched to a gene.

V gene TRBV18 combines with J gene TRBJ1-3, with TRBD1 matching 7 bases. Germline V gene sequence: CDR1 KGHSH, CDR2 LQKENI. This CDR3 contains 15 residues. The V segment lost 4 bases and the J segment 6 bases; nucleotides outside the gene matches: 9. DNA of the CDR3: TGTGCCAGCTCACTTCGACAGGGTGTTGAAAACACCATATATTTT. Translated: CASSLRQGVENTIYF.

This sequence joins TRBV5-6 and TRBJ1-1, with 8 positions matching TRBD1. With V trimmed by 4 bases and J by 5 bases, 10 bases remained unmatched. Germline loops: CDR1 SGHDT, CDR2 YYEEEE. The CDR3 runs to 15 residues. This chain's CDR3 is CASSRAPTGETEAFF. CDR3 nucleotide sequence: TGTGCCAGCAGCCGCGCGCCGACAGGGGAAACTGAAGCTTTCTTT. The full variable domain, rest sourced from reference TRBV5-6 and TRBJ1-1, is DAGVTQSPTHLIKTRGQQVTLRCSPKSGHDTVSWYQQALGQGPQFIFQYYEEEERQRGNFPDRFSGHQFPNYSSELNVNALLLGDSALYLCASSRAPTGETEAFFGQGTRLTVV.

The rearrangement uses TRBV11-3 and TRBJ2-1; D may be TRBD2 (5 bases). This CDR3 is 13 amino acids long. V was cut by 0 bases and J by 10 bases, with 10 bases left in between. CDR1 SGHNT and CDR2 YENEEA come from the germline V gene. The CDR3 region is CASSLEAREEQFF. CDR3 coding DNA: TGTGCCAGCAGCTTAGAGGCGAGGGAAGAGCAGTTCTTC.

The J gene is TRBJ2-3, the V gene TRBV7-6; 8 bases are shared with TRBD2. The CDR3 totals 16 residues. CDR1 and CDR2 from the germline V gene are SGHVS and FNYEAQ. V lost 1 base, J lost 2 bases, and 5 bases stayed unmatched. In nucleotides, the CDR3 is TGTGCCAGCAGCTTAGTGGGCGGGGGGTACACAGATACGCAGTATTTT. It yields the protein CASSLVGGGYTDTQYF.

The gene calls are TRBV2 and TRBJ2-1; D might be TRBD2 (5 bases). The CDR3 is 13 residues long. V was shortened by 3 bases and J by 6 bases, with 9 bases between the two germline ends. Germline V lookup: CDR1 SNHLY, CDR2 FYNNEI. Here the CDR3 reads CASSDEAGNEQFF. In DNA, the CDR3 is TGTGCCAGCAGTGACGAGGCGGGCAATGAGCAGTTCTTC.

V usage is TRBV30 and J usage is TRBJ2-7; tentative D call: TRBD2 (5 bases). Trimming cost V 2 bases and J 3 bases, with 17 bases left between them. The CDR3 runs 15 residues. Germline lookup yields CDR1 GTSNPN and CDR2 SVGIG (reference sequence). DNA of the CDR3: TGTGCCTGGAGTCCGAGGGCGCAAACTCTCTACGAGCAGTACTTC. Translation gives CAWSPRAQTLYEQYF.

This chain joins TRBV29-1 and TRBJ2-1; 10 nucleotides align to TRBD2. The germline gives CDR1 SQVTM, CDR2 ANQGSEA. Trimming removed 5 bases from V and 9 bases from J; junction bases left unmatched: 4. The CDR3 has 12 residues. CDR3 protein: CSVSIAGGEQFF. CDR3 in DNA: TGCAGCGTTAGCATAGCGGGAGGTGAGCAGTTCTTC.

This clone was observed a single time. The chain couples TRBV28 to TRBJ2-1; 9 bases match TRBD2. The CDR3 consists of 19 residues. Germline CDR1 MDHEN, CDR2 SYDVKM. V gave up 6 bases and J gave up 0 bases; unmatched junction bases: 15. As DNA, the CDR3 is TGTGCCAGCAGCCCCGGACTAGCGAACTTCTTAAGCTCCTACAATGAGCAGTTCTTC. Its protein is CASSPGLANFLSSYNEQFF.

This clone was seen a single time. This sample also contains other DNA sequences that code for the same CDR3. This sequence joins TRBV4-1 and TRBJ1-1; 7 positions agree with TRBD1. Germline CDR1 reads MGHRA; CDR2 reads YSYEKL. V lost 0 bases and J lost 3; bases outside the gene matches: 10. The length of the CDR3 is 17 residues. CDR3 nucleotide sequence: TGCGCCAGCAGCCAAGATGGCAGGGGCAGGGGGGACACTGAAGCTTTCTTT. This gives the protein CASSQDGRGRGDTEAFF.

The chain employs TRBV28 and TRBJ2-1; 7 bases map to TRBD1. The CDR3 is made up of 14 amino acids. The V and J ends lost 5 bases and 0 bases, in that order; junction bases with no gene match: 1. Germline CDR1 and CDR2: MDHEN and SYDVKM. The CDR3 nucleotides are TGTGCCAGCAGTGCAGGGGGCTCCTACAATGAGCAGTTCTTC. Amino acid sequence: CASSAGGSYNEQFF.

The chain employs TRBV18 and TRBJ2-1, with D unresolved. V was trimmed by 3 bases and J by 4 bases, leaving 7 bases between them. Germline V gene data show CDR1 as KGHSH and CDR2 as LQKENI. The CDR3 loop spans 13 amino acids. Here the CDR3 reads CASSPGGYNEQFF. CDR3 coding DNA: TGTGCCAGCTCACCTGGCGGATACAATGAGCAGTTCTTC.

This clone has just a few counts. V and J are TRBV18 and TRBJ1-5, with 8 nucleotides matching TRBD1. The V segment lost 6 bases and the J segment 1 base; nucleotides outside the gene matches: 8. Per the germline V gene, CDR1 is KGHSH and CDR2 is LQKENI. The CDR3 runs 16 residues. The CDR3 spells CASSLGQGGSNQPQHF. Written as DNA, the CDR3 is TGTGCCAGCTCCCTCGGACAGGGTGGAAGCAATCAGCCCCAGCATTTT. Supplemented by reference TRBV18 and TRBJ1-5, the full variable domain reads NAGVMQNPRHLVRRRGQEARLRCSPMKGHSHVYWYRQLPEEGLKFMVYLQKENIIDESGMPKERFSAEFPKEGPSILRIQQVVRGDSAAYFCASSLGQGGSNQPQHFGDGTRLSIL.

The chain combines TRBV7-6 with TRBJ1-4, with TRBD1 as a possible D gene (5 bases). CDR1 is SGHVS and CDR2 is FNYEAQ in the germline V gene. Trimming took off 3 bases at V and 10 bases at J, with 21 bases between the two ends. CDR3 length: 16 amino acids. The CDR3 spells CASSFGGPGGVGKLFF. For the CDR3, the DNA is TGTGCCAGCAGCTTCGGTGGGCCTGGGGGGGTCGGAAAACTGTTTTTT. Based on the CDR3 plus reference TRBV7-6 and TRBJ1-4, the full variable domain is GAGVSQSPRYKVTKRGQDVALRCDPISGHVSLYWYRQALGQGPEFLTYFNYEAQQDKSGLPNDRFSAERPEGSISTLTIQRTEQRDSAMYRCASSFGGPGGVGKLFFGSGTQLSVL.

The chain is built from TRBV18 and TRBJ2-6, with D maybe TRBD1 (6 bases). CDR1 and CDR2 (germline): KGHSH, LQKENI. The CDR3 consists of 16 residues. V lost 3 bases to trimming and J lost 3 bases, with 12 bases between them. The CDR3 region is CASSPLAGDGANVLTF. For the CDR3, the DNA is TGTGCCAGCTCACCGCTAGCAGGGGATGGGGCCAACGTCCTGACTTTC.

The chain combines TRBV6-5 with TRBJ1-4; TRBD1 aligns across 8 bases. CDR1 and CDR2 from the germline V gene are MNHEY and SVGAGI. This CDR3 is 15 amino acids long. V lost 4 bases, J lost 6 bases, and 7 bases stayed unmatched. DNA for the CDR3: TGTGCCAGCAGTTTCCAGGGGGCGGAGGATGAAAAACTGTTTTTT. This translates into CASSFQGAEDEKLFF.